These 20 T cell receptor beta chains originate from one sample sequenced in a study of blood T cell repertoires in COVID-19. This table comes from immunoSEQ multiplex PCR, and its TCRdb copy is limited to in-frame clones, with some not included. In the table there are 120,000 to 150,000 clones, about nine tenths of which are singletons. The specimen was peripheral blood. The receptor source for this set is a man between 50 and 59 years old with active or convalescent COVID-19.

This chain connects TRBV10-2 to TRBJ1-1; a possible D gene is TRBD1 (6 bases). V was clipped by 4 bases and J by 1 base, with 10 bases between them. CDR3 length equals 14 residues. The germline V gene has CDR1 WSHSY and CDR2 SAAADI. Written as DNA, the CDR3 is TGCGCCAGCAGTGGGCCAGGGGCGAACACTGAAGCTTTCTTT. This translates into CASSGPGANTEAFF.

V is TRBV28 and J is TRBJ1-4, with 9 bases identical to TRBD1. Germline CDR1 and CDR2: MDHEN and SYDVKM. With 5 bases clipped from V and 8 bases from J, the junction kept 9 bases outside the gene matches. This CDR3 has 15 residues. The CDR3 nucleotides are TGTGCCAGCAGTCCAACGGGACAGGGTGGAGAAAAACTGTTTTTT. As protein: CASSPTGQGGEKLFF. The full variable domain, with the rest looked up from reference TRBV28 and TRBJ1-4, is DVKVTQSSRYLVKRTGEKVFLECVQDMDHENMFWYRQDPGLGLRLIYFSYDVKMKEKGDIPEGYSVSREKKERFSLILESASTNQTSMYLCASSPTGQGGEKLFFGSGTQLSVL.

The chain has TRBV10-3 and TRBJ2-3; TRBD2 matches at 11 bases. Trimming took 4 bases from V and 14 from J; bases not matched to a gene: 5. Per the germline V gene, CDR1 is ENHRY and CDR2 is SYGVKD. This CDR3 is built from 12 residues. The CDR3 DNA reads TGTGCCATCAGTGGTCTAGCGGGAGGATCGTATTTT. Its translation: CAISGLAGGSYF.

This chain links TRBV25-1 with TRBJ1-5; D unresolved. Trimming removed 6 bases at V and 6 bases at J, with 15 bases between. This CDR3 comprises 14 residues. In germline, CDR1 is MGHDK, CDR2 SYGVNS. The CDR3 here is CASRGNTRGQPQHF. Here the CDR3 DNA reads TGTGCCAGCAGGGGGAATACTCGGGGTCAGCCCCAGCATTTT.

This sequence joins TRBV5-1 and TRBJ1-2; 9 bases align to TRBD1. The CDR3 is 14 amino acids. V dropped 4 bases and J dropped 9; count of bases not matched to a gene: 10. The V gene's germline CDR1 is SGHRS and CDR2 YFSETQ. CDR3 nucleotide sequence: TGCGCCAGCAGCGCGAGGGGACAGGGTGACCGCTACACCTTC. This gives the protein CASSARGQGDRYTF.

This chain uses TRBV5-1 with TRBJ2-5, with D possibly TRBD1 on 6 matching bases. V was pared by 4 bases and J by 0 bases, with 13 bases between. The CDR3 covers 15 residues. Germline CDR1 SGHRS, CDR2 YFSETQ. CDR3 nucleotide sequence: TGCGCCAGCAGCGGTCAAACAGGGAACCAAGAGACCCAGTACTTC. Protein product: CASSGQTGNQETQYF.

This clone was seen once. The CDR3 DNA follows: TGTGCCAGCTCATCCGGGACATTGAACACTGAAGCTTTCTTT. Translating it yields CASSSGTLNTEAFF. The rearrangement links TRBV18 to TRBJ1-1; a possible D gene is TRBD1 (6 bases). Germline assignment: CDR1 KGHSH and CDR2 LQKENI. The V gene lost 5 bases and the J gene lost 0 bases, with 10 bases spanning the gap. The CDR3 runs 14 residues.

This clone was found once. Here the CDR3 DNA reads TGTGCCAGCTCACCACTCGCGCCTCCTAGCACAGATACGCAGTATTTT. It codes for CASSPLAPPSTDTQYF. V is TRBV18 and J is TRBJ2-3, with D unresolved. V lost 1 base and J 0 bases, leaving 11 bases between the germline ends. The CDR3 has 16 amino acids. Germline lookup yields CDR1 KGHSH and CDR2 LQKENI.

This clone has only a few counts. The V call is TRBV28, the J call TRBJ2-7, with TRBD2 identical over 8 bases. In germline, CDR1 is MDHEN, CDR2 SYDVKM. The CDR3 runs 13 residues. The J segment lost 6 bases and the V segment lost 7 bases, leaving 8 bases of the junction unmatched. The CDR3 DNA follows: TGTGCCAGCACCCCCCCGGGGGGGCGCGAGCAGTACTTC. Residues: CASTPPGGREQYF.

This clone was seen just once. The CDR3 loop is CASSRTANTEAFF. The DNA for the CDR3 is TGTGCCAGCAGCAGGACAGCGAACACTGAAGCTTTCTTT. The V gene is TRBV11-3, the J gene TRBJ1-1; maybe TRBD1 (6 bases). Trimming pared 5 bases from V and 1 base from J, leaving 8 bases between. The CDR3 runs 13 residues. Germline V gene lookup returns CDR1 SGHNT and CDR2 YENEEA.

V usage is TRBV2 and J usage is TRBJ2-7; D gene ambiguous. Trimming pared 7 bases from V and 2 bases from J, leaving 9 bases between. The germline V gene has CDR1 SNHLY and CDR2 FYNNEI. The CDR3 has 12 amino acids. The CDR3 region has the DNA TGTGCCAGCACCTTACTGACCTACGAGCAGTACTTC. This translates into CASTLLTYEQYF. The complete variable domain, with remaining parts taken from reference TRBV2 and TRBJ2-7, reads EPEVTQTPSHQVTQMGQEVILRCVPISNHLYFYWYRQILGQKVEFLVSFYNNEISEKSEIFDDQFSVERPDGSNFTLKIRSTKLEDSAMYFCASTLLTYEQYFGPGTRLTVT.

The chain employs TRBV24-1 and TRBJ2-6; D unclear. The CDR3 is 15 amino acids. Germline V CDR1 and CDR2: KGHDR, SFDVKD. V lost 4 bases and J 1 base, leaving 7 bases between the germline ends. This chain's CDR3 is CATSDPPSGANVLTF. DNA for the CDR3: TGTGCCACCAGTGACCCCCCTTCTGGGGCCAACGTCCTGACTTTC.

V and J are TRBV5-1 and TRBJ2-5, with 8 nucleotides matching TRBD1. With V trimmed by 4 bases and J by 6 bases, 11 bases remained unmatched. The CDR3 has 15 amino acids. Germline V gene data show CDR1 as SGHRS and CDR2 as YFSETQ. DNA of the CDR3: TGCGCCAGCAGCAGCCGGACAGGGTCTATACAGACCCAGTACTTC. Translated, it gives CASSSRTGSIQTQYF. Variable domain in full (rest from reference TRBV5-1 and TRBJ2-5): KAGVTQTPRYLIKTRGQQVTLSCSPISGHRSVSWYQQTPGQGLQFLFEYFSETQRNKGNFPGRFSGRQFSNSRSEMNVSTLELGDSALYLCASSSRTGSIQTQYFGPGTRLLVL.

The chain couples TRBV24-1 to TRBJ2-1, with 9 positions matching TRBD1. The V gene end was trimmed by 3 bases and the J gene end by 7 bases; junction bases not matched to a gene: 6. This CDR3 region has 15 residues. Germline CDR1 KGHDR, CDR2 SFDVKD. The CDR3 DNA sequence: TGTGCCACCAGTGATGGACAGGGGAGGGCGAATGAGCAGTTCTTC. Its protein is CATSDGQGRANEQFF.

The gene calls are TRBV30 and TRBJ1-2; 7 bases are shared with TRBD1. V trimming: 2 bases; J trimming: 2 bases; junction bases outside the gene matches: 11. CDR3 length equals 16 residues. In germline, CDR1 is GTSNPN, CDR2 SVGIG (reference sequence). The CDR3 DNA sequence: TGTGCCTGGAGTCGAGAGGGGGCGAATGTGAACTATGGCTACACCTTC. Residues: CAWSREGANVNYGYTF. The entire variable domain, with the rest obtained from reference TRBV30 and TRBJ1-2, is as follows: SQTIHQWPATLVQPVGSPLSLECTVEGTSNPNLYWYRQAAGRGLQLLFYSVGIGQISSEVPQNLSASRPQDRQFILSSKKLLLSDSGFYLCAWSREGANVNYGYTFGSGTRLTVV.

This clone appeared a single time. V is TRBV27 and J is TRBJ2-3, with TRBD2 matching over 11 bases. Losses at the gene ends were 0 bases for V and 0 bases for J; bases not matched to a gene: 2. Germline assignment: CDR1 MNHEY and CDR2 SMNVEV (reference sequence). The CDR3 totals 17 residues. The CDR3 region is CASSLSRTSGSTDTQYF. The CDR3 nucleotides read TGTGCCAGCAGTTTATCGAGGACTAGCGGGAGCACAGATACGCAGTATTTT.

The chain has TRBV6-1 and TRBJ2-3; 7 nucleotides match TRBD2. Looked up from germline, CDR1 is MNHNS and CDR2 is SASEGT. CDR3 size: 15 residues. After removal of 3 bases from V and 2 bases from J, the junction contained 5 bases not matched to a gene. The CDR3 nucleotides are TGTGCCAGCAGTGATGCAGCGGGGATCACAGATACGCAGTATTTT. Amino acids: CASSDAAGITDTQYF.

The V gene is TRBV15, the J gene TRBJ2-1; 7 nucleotides agree with TRBD1. J gave up 6 bases and V 0 bases, and 5 bases lay outside the gene matches. Germline assignment: CDR1 LNHNV and CDR2 YYDKDF (reference sequence). The length of the CDR3 is 15 residues. The CDR3 here is CATSREAGGSNEQFF. The CDR3 region has the DNA TGTGCCACCAGCAGAGAGGCAGGGGGTAGCAATGAGCAGTTCTTC.

The DNA of the CDR3 is TGTGCCAGCAGTACCCCGAGGGTAGCGGGTGGATCCGGGGAGCTGTTTTTT. Translating gives CASSTPRVAGGSGELFF. The chain joins TRBV28 to TRBJ2-2; 7 bases map to TRBD2. Germline values: CDR1 MDHEN, CDR2 SYDVKM. CDR3 size: 17 residues. The V and J ends lost 5 bases and 6 bases, in that order; junction bases with no gene match: 15.

CDR3: CASSLATGARQYGYTF. CDR3 bases: TGTGCCAGCAGCTTAGCGACAGGGGCCCGGCAGTATGGCTACACCTTC. The V and J genes are TRBV7-9 and TRBJ1-2, with 8 bases aligning to TRBD1. This CDR3 has 16 amino acids. The V segment lost 0 bases and the J segment 5 bases; nucleotides outside the gene matches: 8. Per germline, CDR1 SEHNR and CDR2 FQNEAQ (reference sequence).